What follows are 14 T cell receptor beta chains derived from one specimen sequenced in a study of blood T cell repertoires in COVID-19. Assay: immunoSEQ multiplex PCR; the TCRdb copy retains only in-frame clones and omits some. The sample records tens of thousands of clones, approximately 84% being singletons. Sequencing used peripheral blood. These receptors originate from a man in his 70s with COVID-19, enrolled during active disease.

The chain combines TRBV3-1 (or the pseudogene TRBV3-2) with TRBJ2-2; 9 nucleotides match TRBD1. Per the germline V gene, CDR1 is LGHDT and CDR2 is YNNKEL (reference sequence). The CDR3 is 15 residues long. V shed 2 bases, J shed 7 bases, and the junction held 5 bases outside the gene matches. CDR3 sequence (DNA): TGTGCCAGCAGCCAAAGGACAGGGGCTGTCGGGGAGCTGTTTTTT. Amino acid sequence: CASSQRTGAVGELFF.

The rearrangement links TRBV29-1 to TRBJ2-7, with TRBD1 identical over 7 bases. This CDR3 region has 13 residues. CDR1 SQVTM and CDR2 ANQGSEA come from the germline V gene. V shed 7 bases and J 3 bases; nucleotides not matched to a gene: 9. The CDR3 spells CSASGQNSYEQYF. CDR3 DNA sequence: TGCAGCGCGTCGGGACAGAATAGCTACGAGCAGTACTTC.

V and J are TRBV3-1 (or the pseudogene TRBV3-2) and TRBJ1-1; D gene ambiguous. This CDR3 contains 13 residues. Germline CDR1 is LGHDT and CDR2 is YNNKEL (reference sequence). The ends were cut back, 1 base at V and 1 base at J, with 4 bases in the middle. The CDR3, as DNA: TGTGCCAGCAGCCAAGCGGGGAACACTGAAGCTTTCTTT. Protein product: CASSQAGNTEAFF.

V usage is TRBV5-1 and J usage is TRBJ1-5, with TRBD1 matching over 9 bases. The CDR3 runs 15 residues. V shed 0 bases and J 4 bases; nucleotides not matched to a gene: 2. Germline CDR1 reads SGHRS; CDR2 reads YFSETQ. The CDR3: CASSLGQGGNQPQHF. The CDR3 nucleotides read TGCGCCAGCAGCTTGGGACAGGGGGGAAATCAGCCCCAGCATTTT.

The rearrangement links TRBV19 to TRBJ1-2; 8 positions agree with TRBD1. Germline values: CDR1 LNHDA, CDR2 SQIVND (reference sequence). J lost 2 bases, V lost 1 base, and 3 bases had no gene match. There are 15 residues in the CDR3. In DNA form, the CDR3 reads TGTGCCAGTAGTATAGGCCGGGACAGGAACTATGGCTACACCTTC. Amino acids: CASSIGRDRNYGYTF.

V usage is TRBV9 and J usage is TRBJ1-2; TRBD1 matches at 12 bases. This CDR3 has 16 residues. V shed 2 bases and J 3 bases; nucleotides not matched to a gene: 5. Germline V gene data show CDR1 as SGDLS and CDR2 as YYNGEE. The CDR3 loop is CASSVLGTGGHYGYTF. The CDR3 nucleotides read TGTGCCAGCAGCGTTTTGGGGACAGGGGGCCACTATGGCTACACCTTC.

The rearrangement joins TRBV6-5 to TRBJ2-1, with D hard to call. V shed 4 bases and J shed 5 bases, with 9 bases lying between them. This CDR3 contains 13 residues. The germline V gene encodes CDR1 MNHEY and CDR2 SVGAGI. The CDR3 DNA sequence: TGTGCCAGCAGTTCCCGACTCGACAATGAGCAGTTCTTC. It translates to CASSSRLDNEQFF.

The chain joins TRBV11-2 to TRBJ2-3, with TRBD2 as a possible D gene (5 bases). The CDR3 sequence is 14 residues long. Deletions cut 0 bases from V and 9 bases from J, with 13 bases between. The V gene's germline CDR1 is SGHAT and CDR2 FQNNGV. CDR3 bases: TGTGCCAGCAGCTTAGATCCCCTTGCGGGCACGCAGTATTTT. Its translation is CASSLDPLAGTQYF.

V is TRBV28 and J is TRBJ1-1; 10 bases align to TRBD1. CDR1 and CDR2 (germline): MDHEN, SYDVKM. The J segment lost 0 bases and the V segment lost 7 bases, leaving 8 bases of the junction unmatched. CDR3 length: 16 residues. The CDR3 reads CASKSGTGVLNTEAFF. In DNA form, the CDR3 reads TGTGCCAGCAAGTCGGGGACAGGGGTGCTGAACACTGAAGCTTTCTTT.

The V gene is TRBV5-6, the J gene TRBJ2-1, with 13 bases identical to TRBD2. This CDR3 has 14 residues. Trimming took 4 bases from V and 7 from J; bases not matched to a gene: 2. Germline V gene sequence: CDR1 SGHDT, CDR2 YYEEEE. The CDR3 reads CASSPGLAGNEQFF. The CDR3 DNA reads TGTGCCAGCAGCCCGGGACTAGCGGGAAATGAGCAGTTCTTC.

The genes are TRBV7-9 and TRBJ2-4; D unresolved. Germline V CDR1 and CDR2: SEHNR, FQNEAQ (reference sequence). Trimming removed 3 bases from V and 6 bases from J, with 9 bases in between. This CDR3 has 13 residues. The CDR3 sequence: CASSFAGSNIQYF. CDR3 coding DNA: TGTGCCAGCAGCTTCGCCGGGTCAAACATTCAGTACTTC.

The gene calls are TRBV25-1 and TRBJ1-2, with 10 bases that match TRBD1. Looked up from germline, CDR1 is MGHDK and CDR2 is SYGVNS. J lost 8 bases, V lost 6 bases, and 9 bases had no gene match. This CDR3 region has 14 residues. The CDR3: CASRLTGGAEGYTF. In nucleotides, the CDR3 is TGTGCCAGCAGACTGACAGGGGGCGCAGAAGGCTACACCTTC.

The chain's CDR3 is CASSIVGTANTEAFF. DNA of the CDR3: TGTGCCAGTAGTATAGTAGGGACAGCGAACACTGAAGCTTTCTTT. This chain uses TRBV19 with TRBJ1-1; TRBD1 matches 7 bases. After removal of 1 base from V and 1 base from J, the junction contained 3 bases not matched to a gene. The CDR3 runs 15 residues. Germline V gives CDR1 LNHDA, CDR2 SQIVND (reference sequence).

This chain links TRBV6-2 or TRBV6-3 with TRBJ2-4, with TRBD1 matching 9 bases. Per the germline V gene, CDR1 is MNHEY and CDR2 is SVGEGT. Germline trimming cut 2 bases from V and 8 bases from J; bases unmatched to any gene: 7. This CDR3 spans 15 amino acids. CDR3 nucleotide sequence: TGTGCCAGCAGTTACGGGGGACAGGGTGGGTACATTCAGTACTTC. It yields the protein CASSYGGQGGYIQYF.